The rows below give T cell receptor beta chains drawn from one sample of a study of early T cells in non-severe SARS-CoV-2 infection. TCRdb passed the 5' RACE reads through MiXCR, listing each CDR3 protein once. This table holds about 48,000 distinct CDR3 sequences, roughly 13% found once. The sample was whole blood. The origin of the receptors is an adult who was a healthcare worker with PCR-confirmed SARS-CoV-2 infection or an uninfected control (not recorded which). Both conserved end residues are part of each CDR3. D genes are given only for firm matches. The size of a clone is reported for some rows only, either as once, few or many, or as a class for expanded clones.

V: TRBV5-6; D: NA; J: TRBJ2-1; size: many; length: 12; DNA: TGTGCCAGCAGCTTCGCAAGCGATGAGCAGTTCTTC; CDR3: CASSFASDEQFF
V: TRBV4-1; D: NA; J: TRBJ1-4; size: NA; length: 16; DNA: TGCGCCAGCAGCCAAGACGTCCAGGGAGTAGGTGAAAAACTGTTTTTT; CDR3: CASSQDVQGVGEKLFF
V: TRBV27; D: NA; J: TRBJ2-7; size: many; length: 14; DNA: TGTGCCAGCAGTTATCCGGGGTCCCCCTACGAGCAGTACTTC; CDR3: CASSYPGSPYEQYF
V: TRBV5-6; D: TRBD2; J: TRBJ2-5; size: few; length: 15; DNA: TGTGCCAGCAGCTTAGTGGGAGGGTTGATAGAGACCCAGTACTTC; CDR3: CASSLVGGLIETQYF
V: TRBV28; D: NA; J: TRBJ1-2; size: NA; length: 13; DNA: TGTGCCAGCAGCCCCGGCGGGGATCTGGGTTACACCTTC; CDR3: CASSPGGDLGYTF
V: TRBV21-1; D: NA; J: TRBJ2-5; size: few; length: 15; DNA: TGTGCCAGCAGCAGAACTCCGGACAGACAAGAGACCCAGTACTTC; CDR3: CASSRTPDRQETQYF
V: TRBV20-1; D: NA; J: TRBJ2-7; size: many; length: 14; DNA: TGCAGTGCTAAACAGGTCAAGCTCCTTTACGAGCAGTACTTC; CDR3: CSAKQVKLLYEQYF
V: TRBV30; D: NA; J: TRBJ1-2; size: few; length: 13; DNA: TGTGCCTGGATTGTGGAGCGACCATATGGCTACACCTTC; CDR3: CAWIVERPYGYTF
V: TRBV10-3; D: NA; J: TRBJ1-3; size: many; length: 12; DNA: TGTGCCATCAGTGACCCGGACGGATGGGCTATATTT; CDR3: CAISDPDGWAIF
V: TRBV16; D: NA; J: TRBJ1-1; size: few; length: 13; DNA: TGTGCCAGCAGCCAAATGCAGGCAGGCGAAGCTTTCTTT; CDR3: CASSQMQAGEAFF
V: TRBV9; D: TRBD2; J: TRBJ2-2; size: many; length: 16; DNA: TGTGCCAGCAGCGAACTAGCGGGGGGGCAAGTCGGGGAGCTGTTTTTT; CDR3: CASSELAGGQVGELFF
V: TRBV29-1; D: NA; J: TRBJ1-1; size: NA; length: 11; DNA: TGCAGCGCCCTCGTAGCTCGTGAAGCTTTCTTT; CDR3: CSALVAREAFF
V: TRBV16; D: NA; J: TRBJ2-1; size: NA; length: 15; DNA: TGTGCCAGCAGCCAAGGGCAGGGACAATACAATGAGCAGTTCTTC; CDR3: CASSQGQGQYNEQFF
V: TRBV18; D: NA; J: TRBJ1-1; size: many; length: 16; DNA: TGTGCCAGCTCACGATTTGACGTCGCCCCGAACACTGAAGCTTTCTTT; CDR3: CASSRFDVAPNTEAFF
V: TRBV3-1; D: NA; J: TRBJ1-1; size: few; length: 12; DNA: TGTGCCAGCAGCCAAGCGTCCCGAGAGGCTTTCTTT; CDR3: CASSQASREAFF
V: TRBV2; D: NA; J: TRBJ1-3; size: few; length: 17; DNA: TGTGCCAGCAGTGAAAGGGCCGAGGGGAGGACAGGAAACACCATATATTTT; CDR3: CASSERAEGRTGNTIYF
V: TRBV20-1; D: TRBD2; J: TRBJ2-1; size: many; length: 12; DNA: TGCAGTGCCCGGGGGGACCGCAATGAGCAGTTCTTC; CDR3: CSARGDRNEQFF
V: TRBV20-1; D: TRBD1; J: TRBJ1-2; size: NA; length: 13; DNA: TGCAGTGCGGGACAGGCGATCAACTATGGCTACACCTTC; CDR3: CSAGQAINYGYTF
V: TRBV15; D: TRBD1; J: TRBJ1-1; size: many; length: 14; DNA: TGTGCCACCAGCAGGACAGGGGCGAACACTGAAGCTTTCTTT; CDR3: CATSRTGANTEAFF
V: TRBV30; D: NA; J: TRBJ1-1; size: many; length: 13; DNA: TGTGCCTGGAGTCCTTTAGACAACACTGAAGCTTTCTTT; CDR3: CAWSPLDNTEAFF
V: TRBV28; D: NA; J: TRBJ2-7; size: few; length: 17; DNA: TGTGCCAGCTGGAATGGTCCCTCTAGGGGGTTGCCCTACGAGCAGTACTTC; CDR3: CASWNGPSRGLPYEQYF
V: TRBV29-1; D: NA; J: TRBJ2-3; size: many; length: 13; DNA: TGCAGCTTAGGGAACCAGGGCGCAGATACGCAGTATTTT; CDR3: CSLGNQGADTQYF
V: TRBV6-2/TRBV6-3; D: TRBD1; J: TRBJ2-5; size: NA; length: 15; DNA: TGTGCCAGCAGGAGGACAGGGGAAGGCCAAGAGACCCAGTACTTC; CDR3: CASRRTGEGQETQYF
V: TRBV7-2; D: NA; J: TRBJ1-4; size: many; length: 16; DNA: TGTGCCAGCAGCTTTGAGGGGCGGGACTGGAATGAAAAACTGTTTTTT; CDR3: CASSFEGRDWNEKLFF
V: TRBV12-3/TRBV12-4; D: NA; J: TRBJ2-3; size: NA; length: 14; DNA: TGTGCCAGCAGAATCTCTAGTTTCCCAGATACGCAGTATTTT; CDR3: CASRISSFPDTQYF
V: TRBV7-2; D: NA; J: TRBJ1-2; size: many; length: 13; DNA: TGTGCCAGCAGCTCCGGACTGTTCTATGGCTACACCTTC; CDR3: CASSSGLFYGYTF
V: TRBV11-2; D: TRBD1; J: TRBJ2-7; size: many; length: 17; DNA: TGTGCCAGCAGCTCGACCGGGACAGGGGGGCTCGGCTACGAGCAGTACTTC; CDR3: CASSSTGTGGLGYEQYF
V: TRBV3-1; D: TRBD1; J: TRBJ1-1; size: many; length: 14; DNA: TGTGCCAGCAGCCGGACAGGCCGGGAGGCTGAAGCTTTCTTT; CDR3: CASSRTGREAEAFF
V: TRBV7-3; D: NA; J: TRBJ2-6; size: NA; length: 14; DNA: TGTGCCAGCAGCTTATCGCCTGGGGCCAACGTCCTGACTTTC; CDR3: CASSLSPGANVLTF
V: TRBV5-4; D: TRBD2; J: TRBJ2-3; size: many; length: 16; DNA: TGTGCCAGCAGCGCGGGACTAGCGGGAAGCACAGATACGCAGTATTTT; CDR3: CASSAGLAGSTDTQYF
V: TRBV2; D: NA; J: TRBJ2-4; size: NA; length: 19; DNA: TGTGCCAGCAGTGAATCTCGGCAAGGAGGGCGACTAGCCAAAAACATTCAGTACTTC; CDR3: CASSESRQGGRLAKNIQYF
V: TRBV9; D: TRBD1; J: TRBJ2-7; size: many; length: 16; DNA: TGTGCCAGCAGCTCGACGAGCCGGGACAGGGCCTACGAGCAGTACTTC; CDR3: CASSSTSRDRAYEQYF
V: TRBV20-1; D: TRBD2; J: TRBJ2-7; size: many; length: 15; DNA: TGCAGTGCACGTATTTGGGGGGGGAAAGGAGGCGAGCAGTACTTC; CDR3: CSARIWGGKGGEQYF
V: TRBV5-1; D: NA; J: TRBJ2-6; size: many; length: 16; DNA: TGCGCCAGCAGCTTGGGAAGGGGTTCCGGGGCCAACGTCCTGACTTTC; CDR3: CASSLGRGSGANVLTF
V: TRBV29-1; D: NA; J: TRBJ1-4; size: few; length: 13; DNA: TGCAGCGTTATCGGGGGAGCCAGGGAAAAACTGTTTTTT; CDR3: CSVIGGAREKLFF
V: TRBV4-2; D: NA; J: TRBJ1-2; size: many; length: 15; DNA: TGTGCCAGCAGCCAACTTACAGGGACCAACTATGGCTACACCTTC; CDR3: CASSQLTGTNYGYTF
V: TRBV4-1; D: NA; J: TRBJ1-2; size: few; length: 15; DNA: TGCGCCAGCAGCCAAGGGCAGGGAAGGAACTATGGCTACACCTTC; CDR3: CASSQGQGRNYGYTF
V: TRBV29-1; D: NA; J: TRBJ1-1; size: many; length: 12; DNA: TGCAGCGTTGGGCCCCGCGATCGGGAAGCTTTCTTT; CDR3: CSVGPRDREAFF
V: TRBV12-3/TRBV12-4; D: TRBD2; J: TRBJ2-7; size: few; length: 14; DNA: TGTGCCAGCAGTCCCGGGGGGGGGTCCTACGAGCAGTACTTC; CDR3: CASSPGGGSYEQYF
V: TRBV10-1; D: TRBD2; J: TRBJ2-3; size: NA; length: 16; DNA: TGCGCCAGCAGGCCGGGACTAGCGGGAGGAACAGATACGCAGTATTTT; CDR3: CASRPGLAGGTDTQYF
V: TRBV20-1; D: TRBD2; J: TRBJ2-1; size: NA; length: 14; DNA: TGCAGTGCTAGAACTAGCGGGAAGTCGGAGGGGCAGTTCTTC; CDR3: CSARTSGKSEGQFF
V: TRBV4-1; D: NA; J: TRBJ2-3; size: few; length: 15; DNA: TGCGCCAGCAGCCAAGCCCCGCCTAGCACAGATACGCAGTATTTT; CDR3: CASSQAPPSTDTQYF
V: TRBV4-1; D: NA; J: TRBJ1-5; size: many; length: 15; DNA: TGCGCCAGCAGCCAAGAGACGGGGAACAATCAGCCCCAGCATTTT; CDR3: CASSQETGNNQPQHF
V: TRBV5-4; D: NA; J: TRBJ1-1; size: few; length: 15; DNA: TGTGCCAGCAGTCCAACCGGGCCGCTGGCCACTGAAGCTTTCTTT; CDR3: CASSPTGPLATEAFF
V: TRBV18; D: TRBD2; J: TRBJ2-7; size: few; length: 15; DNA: TGTGCCAGCTCACCTAGGACTAGCGGGGGGGACGAGCAGTACTTC; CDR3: CASSPRTSGGDEQYF
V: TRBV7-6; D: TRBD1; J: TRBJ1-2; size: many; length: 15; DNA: TGTGCCAGCAGCTTAGGGGACAGGGGAGGCTATGGCTACACCTTC; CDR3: CASSLGDRGGYGYTF
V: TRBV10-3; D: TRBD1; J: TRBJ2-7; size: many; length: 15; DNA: TGTGCCATCATGACGACCCGGGACAGCAGGTACGAGCAGTACTTC; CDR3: CAIMTTRDSRYEQYF
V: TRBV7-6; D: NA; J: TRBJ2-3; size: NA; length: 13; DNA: TGTGCCAGCAGCCACCCACCCGCAGATACGCAGTATTTT; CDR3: CASSHPPADTQYF
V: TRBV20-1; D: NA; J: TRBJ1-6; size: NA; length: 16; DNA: TGCAGTGCTAGAGATTTTAGCGACAGTTTCAATTCACCCCTCCACTTT; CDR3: CSARDFSDSFNSPLHF
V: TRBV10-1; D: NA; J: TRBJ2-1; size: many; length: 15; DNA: TGCGCCAGCAGTGTAAGGTCTAGTGCCTACAATGAGCAGTTCTTC; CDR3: CASSVRSSAYNEQFF
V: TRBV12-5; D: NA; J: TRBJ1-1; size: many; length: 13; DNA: TGTGCTAGTGTGTTTGGAGGCAACACTGAAGCTTTCTTT; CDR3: CASVFGGNTEAFF
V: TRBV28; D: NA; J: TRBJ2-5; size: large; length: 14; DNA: TGTGCCAGCAGTTTCCTTGACAGGATGAAGACCCAGTACTTC; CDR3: CASSFLDRMKTQYF
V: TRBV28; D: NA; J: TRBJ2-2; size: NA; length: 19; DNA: TGTGCCAGCAGTCCGGTCATCAATACAAGGTCGGCACTGGTCGGGGAGCTGTTTTTT; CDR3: CASSPVINTRSALVGELFF
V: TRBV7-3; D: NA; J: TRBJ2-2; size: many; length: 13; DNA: TGTGCCAGCACGCGGTCCCCAGGCGGGGAGCTGTTTTTT; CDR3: CASTRSPGGELFF
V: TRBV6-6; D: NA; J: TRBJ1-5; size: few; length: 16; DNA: TGTGCCAGCAGGAACCCCGAAGGTTATAGCAATCAGCCCCAGCATTTT; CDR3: CASRNPEGYSNQPQHF
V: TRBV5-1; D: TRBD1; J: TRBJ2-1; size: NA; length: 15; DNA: TGCGCCAGCAGCTTGGAAGGACAGGGGTACAATGAGCAGTTCTTC; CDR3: CASSLEGQGYNEQFF
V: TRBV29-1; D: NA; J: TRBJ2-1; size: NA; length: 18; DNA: TGCAGCGTTGGCACACTCTGGGTGTCTACGAGCTCCTACAATGAGCAGTTCTTC; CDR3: CSVGTLWVSTSSYNEQFF
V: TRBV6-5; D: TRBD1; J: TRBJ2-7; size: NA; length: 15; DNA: TGTGCCAGCAGTACCCCCGGGACAGGGTCTCTAGAGCAGTACTTC; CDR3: CASSTPGTGSLEQYF
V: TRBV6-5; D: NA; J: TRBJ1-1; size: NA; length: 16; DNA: TGTGCCAGCAGTTACACGCGGCAGCGTTGGGACACTGAAGCTTTCTTT; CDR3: CASSYTRQRWDTEAFF
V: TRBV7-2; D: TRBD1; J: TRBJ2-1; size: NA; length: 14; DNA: TGTGCCAGCAGCAAAGACAGGGCCGACAATGAGCAGTTCTTC; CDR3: CASSKDRADNEQFF